Following are 16 T cell receptor beta chains from one sample sequenced in a study of blood T cells in healthy people across ages. A J-beta primer mix and a sample-barcoded 5' primer were used in a second PCR of about 7 to 12 cycles. TCRdb itself ran the 5' RACE reads through MiXCR, one entry per CDR3 protein. The sample includes about 800,000 distinct CDR3 sequences, more than 35% seen only once; the top ten take less than 20%. The sequencing input was blood. These receptors all come from a man older than 75 in good health.

This clonotype was found a few times. The chain links TRBV21-1 to TRBJ2-1; the tabulated D call, TRBD1, remains unverified against the DNA. TRBV21-1 is listed as a pseudogene. CDR3 length: 17 amino acids. CDR3 coding DNA: TGTGCCAGCAGCATTTCTCACCGGCCGGGGACCTACAATGAGCAGTTCTTC. It codes for CASSISHRPGTYNEQFF.

This clonotype was counted only a few times. This chain connects TRBV12-3 or TRBV12-4 to TRBJ2-3; D might be TRBD2 (7 bases). The CDR3 sequence is 13 residues long. The germline V and J ends were trimmed by 6 bases and 6 bases, with 13 bases remaining between them. CDR3 region: CASSIGGGDTQYF. Here the CDR3 DNA reads TGTGCCAGCAGCATAGGGGGAGGGGATACGCAGTATTTT.

This clonotype was counted between two and nine times. The chain recombines TRBV7-2 with TRBJ2-1; 8 bases align to TRBD2. The CDR3 is 16 amino acids. Germline V lookup: CDR1 SGHTA, CDR2 FQGNSA. V lost 1 base and J lost 6; bases outside the gene matches: 8. The CDR3 protein is CASSLVGGGSPNEQFF. In DNA, the CDR3 is TGTGCCAGCAGCTTAGTAGGCGGGGGGAGCCCCAATGAGCAGTTCTTC.

This sequence joins TRBV29-1 and TRBJ1-1, with D possibly TRBD1 on 6 matching bases. Trimming cost V 5 bases and J 4 bases, with 26 bases left between them. Germline CDR1 SQVTM, CDR2 ANQGSEA. This CDR3 comprises 17 residues. Here the CDR3 reads CSVHPGLGVGGGTEAFF. In nucleotides, the CDR3 is TGCAGCGTTCACCCTGGTCTTGGGGTAGGAGGGGGCACTGAAGCTTTCTTT.

The J gene is TRBJ2-3, the V gene TRBV15, with TRBD1 matching over 7 bases. Germline-derived CDR1 and CDR2 are LNHNV and YYDKDF (reference sequence). V trimming: 4 bases; J trimming: 0 bases; junction bases outside the gene matches: 7. CDR3 size: 16 residues. CDR3 bases: TGTGCCACCAGCACTCCAGGACAGGAGAGCACAGATACGCAGTATTTT. Protein: CATSTPGQESTDTQYF.

This clonotype was detected a few times. The chain employs TRBV12-3 or TRBV12-4 and TRBJ1-4, with D unresolved. The CDR3 has 11 residues. The V end lost 3 bases, the J end lost 7 bases, and 3 bases lay between the germline ends. Written as DNA, the CDR3 is TGTGCCAGCAGTTTTTTTGAAAAACTGTTTTTT. It codes for CASSFFEKLFF.

There are a few counts of this clonotype. The rearrangement uses TRBV9 and TRBJ2-2, with 7 positions matching TRBD2. Germline CDR1 SGDLS, CDR2 YYNGEE. The CDR3 length is 17 residues. V was pared by 3 bases and J by 6 bases, with 14 bases of the junction left unmatched. CDR3 protein: CASSGPAGATNSGELFF. As DNA, the CDR3 is TGTGCCAGCAGCGGTCCGGCGGGAGCAACAAACTCCGGGGAGCTGTTTTTT.

This clonotype was counted a few times. The rearrangement links TRBV24-1 to TRBJ2-4; the match to TRBD1 covers 7 bases. V lost 3 bases and J lost 13; bases outside the gene matches: 14. The CDR3 is made up of 15 amino acids. Germline V gene lookup returns CDR1 KGHDR and CDR2 SFDVKD. The CDR3 DNA follows: TGTGCCACCAGTGATACGCGACAGGGAAAGAATGAGCAGTACTTC. This codes for CATSDTRQGKNEQYF.

This sequence joins TRBV25-1 and TRBJ2-2; 11 nucleotides match TRBD1. Germline V CDR1 and CDR2: MGHDK, SYGVNS. The CDR3 consists of 14 residues. V lost 6 bases to trimming and J lost 6 bases; unmatched junction nucleotides: 3. CDR3: CASSRDRGAGELFF. In DNA form, the CDR3 reads TGTGCCAGCAGCCGGGACAGGGGGGCCGGGGAGCTGTTTTTT.

The chain couples TRBV7-9 to TRBJ2-4, with 8 bases lining up with TRBD2. The J call may be in error: the DNA end matches TRBJ2-7 better. CDR3 length: 17 amino acids. Germline V gives CDR1 SEHNR, CDR2 FQNEAQ (reference sequence). The DNA of the CDR3 is TGTGCCAGCAGCTCCGAAATCGGGAGCGGGAGCATCTACGAGCAGTACTTC. Its protein product is CASSSEIGSGSIYEQYF.

The V and J genes are TRBV15 and TRBJ2-1; 11 bases are shared with TRBD2. Germline CDR1 is LNHNV and CDR2 is YYDKDF (reference sequence). The CDR3 is 16 amino acids. V lost 4 bases to trimming and J lost 4 bases; unmatched junction nucleotides: 6. The CDR3 region has the DNA TGTGCCACCAGCATTATTGGGACTAGCGGTTACAATGAGCAGTTCTTC. Amino acid sequence: CATSIIGTSGYNEQFF.

The rearrangement links TRBV5-1 to TRBJ2-5, with 7 bases matching TRBD2. After removal of 0 bases from V and 4 bases from J, the junction contained 12 bases not matched to a gene. CDR1 is SGHRS and CDR2 is YFSETQ in the germline V gene. The CDR3 has 17 residues. CDR3 residues: CASSLGSGRGVRETQYF. Here the CDR3 DNA reads TGCGCCAGCAGCTTGGGGTCGGGACGGGGGGTTCGAGAGACCCAGTACTTC.

The CDR3 reads CASSKYRGDTEAFF. The CDR3 DNA is TGTGCCAGCAGCAAGTACAGGGGAGACACTGAAGCTTTCTTT. V and J are TRBV14 and TRBJ1-1; TRBD1 matches at 7 bases. V was clipped by 5 bases and J by 3 bases; unmatched bases: 6. This CDR3 comprises 14 residues. Germline V gene lookup returns CDR1 SGHDN and CDR2 FVKESK.

V usage is TRBV5-1 and J usage is TRBJ2-1; D is perhaps TRBD2 (5 bases). V lost 3 bases and J 8 bases, leaving 12 bases between the germline ends. Germline lookup yields CDR1 SGHRS and CDR2 YFSETQ. The CDR3 has 13 residues. CDR3 residues: CASSSRPGDEQFF. CDR3 nucleotide sequence: TGCGCCAGCAGCTCTAGGCCCGGGGATGAGCAGTTCTTC. Together with reference TRBV5-1 and TRBJ2-1, the CDR3 gives the full variable domain: KAGVTQTPRYLIKTRGQQVTLSCSPISGHRSVSWYQQTPGQGLQFLFEYFSETQRNKGNFPGRFSGRQFSNSRSEMNVSTLELGDSALYLCASSSRPGDEQFFGPGTRLTVL.

This clonotype has just a few counts. This sequence joins TRBV20-1 and TRBJ2-7; 10 nucleotides line up with TRBD2. Germline assignment: CDR1 DFQATT and CDR2 SNEGSKA (reference sequence). After removal of 8 bases from V and 7 bases from J, the junction contained 8 bases not matched to a gene. This CDR3 contains 12 residues. The CDR3 DNA reads as TGCAGTCAGGGACTAGCGAGCGGGGAGCAGTACTTC. This translates into CSQGLASGEQYF.

This clonotype was seen only a few times. This may come from a read error, since a much larger clone is one base off. This chain links TRBV3-1 with TRBJ2-7; possibly TRBD1 for D (6 bases). CDR1 and CDR2 (germline): LGHDT, YNNKEL (reference sequence). CDR3 length equals 14 residues. The V and J ends lost 3 bases and 0 bases respectively, with 9 bases between them. This chain's CDR3 is CASSHQGSSYEQYF. CDR3 nucleotide sequence: TGTGCCAGCAGCCACCAGGGGAGCTCCTACGAGCAGTACTTC.